A single T cell receptor (beta chain) is shown here with its context. The antigen remains unidentified. The sample originates from a study of regulatory T cells in long-lasting Graves disease. Findings and caveats of the study: Persistent patients shared fewer than 3,500 public clonotypes among themselves. Newly diagnosed patients shared fewer, at 900 to 1,000.

The time point is: persistent/refractory GD, antithyroid drugs over 5 years with positive TRAb. After RNA was extracted from PBMCs, the TCR library was made from it. It was by American Thyroid Association guidelines that Graves' disease was diagnosed. iRepertoire HTBI primers and Arm-PCR of CDR3 regions built TCR beta libraries. TCRdb called the multiplex PCR reads again in MiXCR, with one record for every CDR3 protein. The table shows 450,000 or so distinct CDR3 sequences, with roughly 23% occurring only once. V lost 5 bases and J 6 bases, leaving 16 bases between the germline ends. Germline V gene lookup returns CDR1 SEHNR and CDR2 FQNEAQ (reference sequence). This CDR3 comprises 15 residues.

Sequencing was performed on peripheral blood mononuclear cells (PBMCs), taken when the disease was refractory, from a patient treated with antithyroid drugs. The source is a female donor with Graves disease. The chain has TRBV7-9 and TRBJ2-2; no firm D call. Here the CDR3 reads CASSLVPPVPGELFF. In DNA form, the CDR3 reads TGTGCCAGCAGCCTGGTCCCGCCCGTTCCCGGGGAGCTGTTTTTT.